The 9 T cell receptor beta chains listed next were all sequenced from one sample in a study of beta chain features in type 1 diabetes. Study conclusions and caveats: Across all four CD4+ subsets, people with type 1 diabetes showed modestly shorter TCRB CDR3s.

Reverse transcription of all isolated RNA meant that expressed TCRB transcripts were sequenced. This table comes from immunoSEQ multiplex PCR, and its TCRdb copy is limited to in-frame clones, with some not included. The sample includes under 400,000 clones, 10% to 15% of them seen just once. Antigens for these TCRs are unknown. The specimen sequenced was naive CD4+ T cells from blood. The receptors shown here come from a woman between 18 and 30 years old with type 1 diabetes.

This clone was detected a few times. The chain has TRBV27 and TRBJ1-1; TRBD1 matches 7 bases. Trimming removed 5 bases from V and 5 bases from J; junction bases left unmatched: 8. CDR1 and CDR2 (germline): MNHEY, SMNVEV (reference sequence). This CDR3 region has 14 residues. CDR3 sequence: CASSLAIQGTEAFF. DNA for the CDR3: TGTGCCAGCAGTCTGGCGATACAGGGGACTGAAGCTTTCTTT.

This clone turned up a few times. The gene calls are TRBV29-1 and TRBJ2-7; D perhaps matches TRBD2 (6 bases). The CDR3 totals 13 residues. Trimming removed 4 bases at V and 2 bases at J, with 12 bases between. Germline loops: CDR1 SQVTM, CDR2 ANQGSEA. CDR3 nucleotide sequence: TGCAGCGTTGTGCAGGGAGGCGCCTACGAGCAGTACTTC. Translated: CSVVQGGAYEQYF.

This chain uses TRBV10-3 with TRBJ2-7; the D gene is possibly TRBD2 (6 bases). This CDR3 contains 11 residues. CDR1 and CDR2 from the germline V gene are ENHRY and SYGVKD. The V gene lost 8 bases and the J gene lost 3 bases, with 8 bases spanning the gap. CDR3: CAIRAGYEQYF. CDR3 sequence (DNA): TGTGCCATCCGAGCGGGCTACGAGCAGTACTTC.

This clone was found a few times. The chain uses TRBV10-3 and TRBJ2-2, with 10 positions matching TRBD1. There are 16 residues in the CDR3. Germline lookup yields CDR1 ENHRY and CDR2 SYGVKD. The ends lost 4 bases at V and 5 bases at J; junction bases unmatched: 7. The CDR3 DNA is TGTGCCATCAGTGCCTTACAGGGACAGGGGACCGGGGAGCTGTTTTTT. Protein: CAISALQGQGTGELFF.

This chain joins TRBV14 and TRBJ1-1, with 7 bases matching TRBD1. V shed 4 bases, J shed 8 bases, and the junction held 7 bases outside the gene matches. CDR1 is SGHDN and CDR2 is FVKESK in the germline V gene. The CDR3 loop spans 13 amino acids. Written as DNA, the CDR3 is TGTGCCAGCAGCCCGACACGGACAGGCGAAGCTTTCTTT. Translating gives CASSPTRTGEAFF.

The chain carries TRBV14 and TRBJ2-1, with 9 positions matching TRBD1. The CDR3 runs to 15 residues. Trimming cost V 2 bases and J 7 bases; bases outside gene matches: 6. Germline V gene lookup returns CDR1 SGHDN and CDR2 FVKESK. The CDR3 region is CASSQSTGGRNEQFF. The CDR3 DNA reads as TGTGCCAGCAGCCAATCGACAGGGGGAAGGAATGAGCAGTTCTTC.

This clone was found a few times. The gene calls are TRBV18 and TRBJ2-3; D is unclear. The germline CDR1 and CDR2 sequences are KGHSH and LQKENI. CDR3 length: 14 residues. V was cut by 4 bases and J by 4 bases, with 12 bases left in between. Written as DNA, the CDR3 is TGTGCCAGCTCACTAGCCCCTCGCGCAGATACGCAGTATTTT. Protein product: CASSLAPRADTQYF.

This clone was seen a few times. V and J are TRBV4-2 and TRBJ2-3; 14 nucleotides line up with TRBD2. This CDR3 contains 18 residues. CDR1 and CDR2 (germline): LGHNA, YNFKEQ. Unmatched junction bases numbered 7, after V lost 4 bases and J lost 1 base. The chain's CDR3 is CASSPRLAGGSRTDTQYF. The CDR3 nucleotides read TGTGCCAGCAGCCCGAGACTAGCGGGAGGGTCGCGCACAGATACGCAGTATTTT.

The chain recombines TRBV19 with TRBJ1-6; possible D gene TRBD1, 5 bases. Trimming took 3 bases from V and 7 from J, leaving 10 bases between them. The length of the CDR3 is 14 residues. Germline assignment: CDR1 LNHDA and CDR2 SQIVND (reference sequence). Here the CDR3 reads CASSIIPGNSPLHF. For the CDR3, the DNA is TGTGCCAGTAGTATTATCCCAGGGAATTCACCCCTCCACTTT.